The 21 T cell receptor beta chains presented below share a single source sample, sequenced in a study of blood T cell repertoires in COVID-19. TCRdb's table, derived via immunoSEQ multiplex PCR, lists solely in-frame clones and lacks some. This table has about 60,000 clones, about 90% appearing once. The specimen sequenced was peripheral blood. The receptors stem from a man aged 55-75 years with acute or convalescent COVID-19.

This chain joins TRBV29-1 and TRBJ2-5; a possible D gene is TRBD2 (6 bases). The CDR3 spans 14 residues. Germline lookup yields CDR1 SQVTM and CDR2 ANQGSEA. The V gene lost 4 bases and the J gene lost 1 base, with 13 bases spanning the gap. Written as DNA, the CDR3 is TGCAGCGTTGGCCCCGGGACTTCCCAAGAGACCCAGTACTTC. Translated, it gives CSVGPGTSQETQYF.

The CDR3 loop reads CASSLEGSGRFSYNEQFF. As DNA, the CDR3 is TGTGCCAGCAGCTTAGAGGGTAGCGGGAGGTTCTCCTACAATGAGCAGTTCTTC. V usage is TRBV7-2 and J usage is TRBJ2-1; 10 positions match TRBD2. The V gene end was trimmed by 1 base and the J gene end by 0 bases; junction bases not matched to a gene: 6. Germline V gene lookup returns CDR1 SGHTA and CDR2 FQGNSA. CDR3 length: 18 amino acids.

V usage is TRBV5-1 and J usage is TRBJ1-1; D remains ambiguous. The germline V gene has CDR1 SGHRS and CDR2 YFSETQ. The V gene lost 0 bases and the J gene lost 4 bases, with 10 bases spanning the gap. This CDR3 has 14 residues. The CDR3 sequence is CASSLGPEGTEAFF. CDR3 sequence (DNA): TGCGCCAGCAGCTTGGGCCCGGAGGGCACTGAAGCTTTCTTT.

V is TRBV7-6 and J is TRBJ1-5; perhaps TRBD1 as D (6 bases). Trimming stripped 5 bases from V and 5 bases from J, with 10 bases between. CDR1 is SGHVS and CDR2 is FNYEAQ in the germline V gene. The CDR3 extends over 13 amino acids. CDR3 coding DNA: TGTGCCAGCAGCCCGAACAGGGATCAGCCCCAGCATTTT. Translating it yields CASSPNRDQPQHF.

V usage is TRBV27 and J usage is TRBJ2-5, with D maybe TRBD1 (5 bases). Deletions cut 8 bases from V and 7 bases from J, with 14 bases between. The CDR3 has 12 residues. In germline, CDR1 is MNHEY, CDR2 SMNVEV (reference sequence). The CDR3 protein is CASGKGRGTQYF. The CDR3 nucleotides are TGTGCCAGCGGTAAGGGGCGCGGGACCCAGTACTTC.

This sequence joins TRBV28 and TRBJ1-3; the D is unclear. The CDR3 covers 16 residues. Germline CDR1 MDHEN, CDR2 SYDVKM. V was cut by 2 bases and J by 0 bases, with 11 bases left in between. CDR3 nucleotide sequence: TGTGCCAGCAGTTTAAGCCAGACACTCTCTGGAAACACCATATATTTT. This codes for CASSLSQTLSGNTIYF.

This chain joins TRBV11-3 and TRBJ2-3; 8 bases agree with TRBD2. V lost 0 bases and J lost 6; bases outside the gene matches: 14. CDR1 and CDR2 (germline): SGHNT, YENEEA. This CDR3 spans 18 amino acids. CDR3 nucleotide sequence: TGTGCCAGCAGCTTAGAACCTCCCGGGAGGGGGGGGTCGGATACGCAGTATTTT. Its translation: CASSLEPPGRGGSDTQYF.

The chain joins TRBV5-4 to TRBJ2-7; TRBD2 agrees at 9 bases. The V and J ends lost 3 bases and 6 bases, in that order; junction bases with no gene match: 7. This CDR3 has 14 residues. Germline lookup yields CDR1 SGHNT and CDR2 YYREEE (reference sequence). CDR3 in DNA: TGTGCCAGCAGCTCAGCGGGGGGACCTATCGAGCAGTACTTC. This translates into CASSSAGGPIEQYF.

The chain recombines TRBV7-9 with TRBJ2-1; TRBD1 might be the D (5 bases). Germline CDR1 is SEHNR and CDR2 is FQNEAQ (reference sequence). The V end was cut by 4 bases, the J end by 1 base, with 14 bases between. The CDR3 has 16 amino acids. The CDR3 sequence is CASSYQQVKSYNEQFF. CDR3 coding DNA: TGTGCCAGCAGCTATCAACAGGTTAAGTCCTACAATGAGCAGTTCTTC. The complete variable domain, with remaining parts taken from reference TRBV7-9 and TRBJ2-1, reads DTGVSQNPRHKITKRGQNVTFRCDPISEHNRLYWYRQTLGQGPEFLTYFQNEAQLEKSRLLSDRFSAERPKGSFSTLEIQRTEQGDSAMYLCASSYQQVKSYNEQFFGPGTRLTVL.

The rearrangement uses TRBV5-1 and TRBJ2-2, with D possibly matching TRBD2 (6 bases). Between the trimmed V and J ends, which lost 4 bases and 2 bases, there was a span of 12 bases. The germline CDR1 and CDR2 sequences are SGHRS and YFSETQ. The CDR3 spans 15 residues. Here the CDR3 DNA reads TGCGCCAGCAGCCGGAGGGGAGAAAACACCGGGGAGCTGTTTTTT. Translation gives CASSRRGENTGELFF.

The J gene is TRBJ2-2, the V gene TRBV5-1; 14 bases map to TRBD2. The CDR3 extends over 15 amino acids. Germline lookup yields CDR1 SGHRS and CDR2 YFSETQ. The ends lost 2 bases at V and 7 bases at J; junction bases unmatched: 1. CDR3 coding DNA: TGCGCCAGCAGCTTAGGGACTAGCGGGAGCGGGGAGCTGTTTTTT. Protein: CASSLGTSGSGELFF.

This clone was seen once. The gene calls are TRBV7-3 and TRBJ2-1, with no clear D. The V end lost 1 base, the J end lost 5 bases, and 6 bases lay between the germline ends. There are 13 residues in the CDR3. The germline CDR1 and CDR2 sequences are SGHTA and FQGTGA. The CDR3 DNA sequence: TGTGCCAGCAGCTTAAGCAGTCACAATGAGCAGTTCTTC. It encodes CASSLSSHNEQFF.

The V gene is TRBV18, the J gene TRBJ1-3; a weak D match, TRBD1 (5 bases). Trimming pared 2 bases from V and 0 bases from J, leaving 17 bases between. The CDR3 is made up of 18 amino acids. Germline CDR1 KGHSH, CDR2 LQKENI. As DNA, the CDR3 is TGTGCCAGCTCACCAGAAGGTCAGGGTACCTACTCTGGAAACACCATATATTTT. This translates into CASSPEGQGTYSGNTIYF.

The genes are TRBV6-1 and TRBJ1-5; 7 nucleotides line up with TRBD1. Germline loops: CDR1 MNHNS, CDR2 SASEGT. This CDR3 comprises 17 residues. V was pared by 4 bases and J by 0 bases, with 9 bases of the junction left unmatched. This CDR3 is CASSATGTVYSNQPQHF. CDR3 nucleotides: TGTGCCAGCAGTGCCACCGGGACAGTCTATAGCAATCAGCCCCAGCATTTT.

This clone appeared a few times. The chain combines TRBV3-1 (or the pseudogene TRBV3-2) with TRBJ2-1, with D uncertain. Trimming cost V 0 bases and J 2 bases, with 11 bases left between them. CDR1 and CDR2 (germline): LGHDT, YNNKEL (reference sequence). The CDR3 consists of 16 residues. The CDR3 DNA reads as TGTGCCAGCAGCCAAGATCTCCAGGATACCTACAATGAGCAGTTCTTC. Encoded protein: CASSQDLQDTYNEQFF.

The rearrangement uses TRBV27 and TRBJ1-1; D uncertain. The CDR3 length is 18 residues. Deletions cut 1 base from V and 0 bases from J, with 18 bases between. Germline V lookup: CDR1 MNHEY, CDR2 SMNVEV (reference sequence). Here the CDR3 reads CASSLFSNAQALNTEAFF. The CDR3 DNA reads TGTGCCAGCAGTTTATTTTCGAACGCCCAAGCCCTGAACACTGAAGCTTTCTTT.

V usage is TRBV10-3 and J usage is TRBJ1-2; D not resolved. Germline V gives CDR1 ENHRY, CDR2 SYGVKD. Trimming removed 3 bases at V and 3 bases at J, with 11 bases between. The CDR3 extends over 14 amino acids. CDR3 protein: CAISERGLDYGYTF. CDR3 in DNA: TGTGCCATCAGTGAACGGGGATTAGACTATGGCTACACCTTC.

The rearrangement joins TRBV6-5 to TRBJ1-5, with 10 positions matching TRBD1. Germline V CDR1 and CDR2: MNHEY, SVGAGI. With 6 bases clipped from V and 4 bases from J, the junction kept 3 bases outside the gene matches. This CDR3 is built from 14 residues. CDR3 in amino acids: CASRGTGVNQPQHF. CDR3 in DNA: TGTGCCAGCAGAGGGACAGGGGTAAATCAGCCCCAGCATTTT.

The chain combines TRBV12-3 or TRBV12-4 with TRBJ1-5; 9 bases are shared with TRBD1. V shed 7 bases, J shed 8 bases, and the junction held 6 bases outside the gene matches. CDR3 length: 13 residues. The CDR3 region is CASTGTGLKPQHF. CDR3 sequence (DNA): TGTGCCAGCACTGGGACAGGGTTAAAGCCCCAGCATTTT.

The chain employs TRBV11-2 and TRBJ1-2, with TRBD1 as a possible D gene (5 bases). The CDR3 sequence is 15 residues long. Per germline, CDR1 SGHAT and CDR2 FQNNGV. Deletions cut 2 bases from V and 6 bases from J, with 16 bases between. DNA for the CDR3: TGTGCCAGCAGCTTATGGGGCAGGCCCAATGATGGCTACACCTTC. This encodes CASSLWGRPNDGYTF.

The J gene is TRBJ2-1, the V gene TRBV19; 9 bases match TRBD2. This CDR3 is 13 amino acids long. Looked up from germline, CDR1 is LNHDA and CDR2 is SQIVND (reference sequence). V was pared by 6 bases and J by 16 bases, with 13 bases of the junction left unmatched. CDR3 protein: CASSLVTSGPTFF. In nucleotides, the CDR3 is TGTGCCAGTAGCCTTGTGACTAGCGGTCCCACCTTCTTC.